This entry lists 20 T cell receptor beta chains sequenced from one sample in a study of cytomegalovirus exposure and HLA in healthy donors (dated by TCRdb to about 2017). Library prep was done by the immunoSEQ multiplex PCR assay. For the multiplex PCR, a mixture combining 60 forward primers for TCR Vbeta segments and 13 reverse primers for TCR Jbeta segments was used. TCRdb mirrors the immuneACCESS table, restricted to in-frame sequences. Some clones are absent from its copies; in checked studies, under half trace to an unresolved V gene, and the reason for the others is unknown. The sample table on file contains about 74,000 clones. Together, the top ten hold 6.5% to 9.5% of the sample. Sequencing used PBMCs. The receptors originated from a female donor in good health and CMV-seropositive.

V usage is TRBV6-1 and J usage is TRBJ2-5, with 7 bases that match TRBD1. This CDR3 region has 15 residues. V trimming: 4 bases; J trimming: 4 bases; junction bases outside the gene matches: 9. The germline gives CDR1 MNHNS, CDR2 SASEGT. CDR3 in amino acids: CASSVDRARGETQYF. DNA for the CDR3: TGTGCCAGCAGTGTTGACAGGGCTCGAGGAGAGACCCAGTACTTC.

The J gene is TRBJ2-1, the V gene TRBV28, with D possibly being TRBD2 (5 bases). CDR1 and CDR2 (germline): MDHEN, SYDVKM. Trimming cost V 3 bases and J 6 bases, with 15 bases left between them. The CDR3 contains 15 residues. The CDR3: CASSLSGILINEQFF. For the CDR3, the DNA is TGTGCCAGCAGTTTGAGCGGAATCCTAATCAATGAGCAGTTCTTC.

V is TRBV7-6 and J is TRBJ2-2, with 11 bases matching TRBD2. The CDR3 consists of 18 residues. CDR1 is SGHVS, CDR2 FNYEAQ, per germline. Germline trimming cut 5 bases from V and 4 bases from J; bases unmatched to any gene: 12. The CDR3 sequence: CASSPMTSGVVGTGELFF. The CDR3 DNA reads TGTGCCAGCAGCCCCATGACTAGCGGGGTCGTTGGCACCGGGGAGCTGTTTTTT.

The chain recombines TRBV28 with TRBJ2-7, with D maybe TRBD2 (5 bases). There are 14 residues in the CDR3. Germline V lookup: CDR1 MDHEN, CDR2 SYDVKM. The ends were cut back, 4 bases at V and 0 bases at J, with 10 bases in the middle. The CDR3 DNA reads TGTGCCAGCAGTTCCCCCAGCGGCTCCTACGAGCAGTACTTC. It is translated as CASSSPSGSYEQYF.

DNA of the CDR3: TGTGCCAGCACGGCCCGAGGCTCCTACAATGAGCAGTTCTTC. It specifies CASTARGSYNEQFF. The chain combines TRBV6-6 with TRBJ2-1; D is uncertain. The length of the CDR3 is 14 residues. Per germline, CDR1 MNHNY and CDR2 SVGAGI (reference sequence). V lost 7 bases, J lost 0 bases, and 10 bases lay in between.

The rearrangement links TRBV20-1 to TRBJ1-1, with D maybe TRBD1 (5 bases). Trimming removed 6 bases from V and 5 bases from J, with 10 bases in between. Germline assignment: CDR1 DFQATT and CDR2 SNEGSKA (reference sequence). This CDR3 spans 11 amino acids. The CDR3 is CSAWGETEAFF. The CDR3 DNA is TGCAGTGCGTGGGGGGAGACTGAAGCTTTCTTT.

The rearrangement uses TRBV19 and TRBJ2-2; TRBD1 aligns across 7 bases. The CDR3 runs 15 residues. In germline, CDR1 is LNHDA, CDR2 SQIVND (reference sequence). Trimming cost V 4 bases and J 2 bases; bases outside gene matches: 4. CDR3 coding DNA: TGTGCCAGTAGTAGAGGGACAGCAAACACCGGGGAGCTGTTTTTT. It encodes CASSRGTANTGELFF.

The V gene is TRBV6-5, the J gene TRBJ1-3, with D maybe TRBD1 (5 bases). Germline V gene sequence: CDR1 MNHEY, CDR2 SVGAGI. CDR3 length: 11 amino acids. The ends were cut back, 6 bases at V and 12 bases at J, with 12 bases in the middle. CDR3 in amino acids: CASSPGTVIYF. The DNA of the CDR3 is TGTGCCAGCAGCCCCGGGACTGTCATATATTTT.

The rearrangement joins TRBV29-1 to TRBJ2-2; weak D call: TRBD1 (5 bases). Germline CDR1 SQVTM, CDR2 ANQGSEA. The CDR3 consists of 14 residues. V shed 4 bases and J shed 5 bases, with 14 bases lying between them. This CDR3 is CSVGTPRTTGELFF. The CDR3 DNA follows: TGCAGCGTTGGGACACCCAGGACGACCGGGGAGCTGTTTTTT.

The rearrangement links TRBV6-1 to TRBJ2-1; no clear D gene. Trimming removed 6 bases from V and 4 bases from J, with 13 bases in between. Per germline, CDR1 MNHNS and CDR2 SASEGT. The CDR3 runs 14 residues. The DNA of the CDR3 is TGTGCCAGCAGGGCTCAGGCGAGTTACAATGAGCAGTTCTTC. Translation: CASRAQASYNEQFF.

This chain uses TRBV18 with TRBJ1-4; maybe TRBD1 (5 bases). The V gene's germline CDR1 is KGHSH and CDR2 LQKENI. This CDR3 spans 17 amino acids. Trimming removed 5 bases from V and 4 bases from J, with 20 bases in between. DNA for the CDR3: TGTGCCAGCTCATCACGAGAGAACAGGCGATTTAATGAAAAACTGTTTTTT. Its translation: CASSSRENRRFNEKLFF. Full variable domain (outside the CDR3, taken from reference TRBV18 and TRBJ1-4): NAGVMQNPRHLVRRRGQEARLRCSPMKGHSHVYWYRQLPEEGLKFMVYLQKENIIDESGMPKERFSAEFPKEGPSILRIQQVVRGDSAAYFCASSSRENRRFNEKLFFGSGTQLSVL.

The chain couples TRBV7-8 to TRBJ2-7; D is possibly TRBD2 (5 bases). V shed 0 bases and J shed 3 bases, with 18 bases lying between them. CDR3 length: 17 residues. Germline V CDR1 and CDR2: SGHVS, FQNEAQ. CDR3 nucleotides: TGTGCCAGCAGCTTAGCGCATAGACTCGGGAATGTCTACGAGCAGTACTTC. This codes for CASSLAHRLGNVYEQYF.

The chain couples TRBV25-1 to TRBJ2-3; 8 positions match TRBD2. Germline CDR1 MGHDK, CDR2 SYGVNS. The CDR3 runs to 14 residues. V lost 9 bases, J lost 1 base, and 6 bases stayed unmatched. CDR3 protein: CARGWREGTDTQYF. CDR3 DNA: TGTGCCAGAGGTTGGCGGGAGGGCACAGATACGCAGTATTTT.

On this clone itself: Within the sample, other DNA sequences also encode this same CDR3. V gene TRBV7-6 combines with J gene TRBJ1-6; D possibly corresponds to TRBD1 (5 bases). V was clipped by 5 bases and J by 8 bases, with 16 bases between them. CDR1 is SGHVS, CDR2 FNYEAQ, per germline. The CDR3 loop spans 15 amino acids. The CDR3 loop is CASSPRDSQHSPLHF. In DNA, the CDR3 is TGTGCCAGCAGCCCCCGGGACTCCCAACATTCACCCCTCCACTTT.

The chain carries TRBV7-9 and TRBJ2-5; no reliable D call. The germline gives CDR1 SEHNR, CDR2 FQNEAQ (reference sequence). The CDR3 spans 13 residues. V gave up 0 bases and J gave up 5 bases, with 7 bases separating them. DNA for the CDR3: TGTGCCAGCAGCTTAGCAAGCCGGGAGACCCAGTACTTC. This gives the protein CASSLASRETQYF. Full variable domain (remainder filled in from reference TRBV7-9 and TRBJ2-5): DTGVSQNPRHKITKRGQNVTFRCDPISEHNRLYWYRQTLGQGPEFLTYFQNEAQLEKSRLLSDRFSAERPKGSFSTLEIQRTEQGDSAMYLCASSLASRETQYFGPGTRLLVL.

The rearrangement uses TRBV30 and TRBJ2-7; 8 nucleotides match TRBD1. V lost 1 base to trimming and J lost 2 bases; unmatched junction nucleotides: 10. Per germline, CDR1 GTSNPN and CDR2 SVGIG (reference sequence). CDR3 length: 16 residues. The CDR3 bases are TGTGCCTGGAGTGCAACAGGGGGTTCTCCCCCCTACGAGCAGTACTTC. Translating it yields CAWSATGGSPPYEQYF.

CDR3 nucleotides: TGTGCCTGGAGTTCATTCAGGGCTGTCGGGGAGCTGTTTTTT. This codes for CAWSSFRAVGELFF. The chain has TRBV30 and TRBJ2-2; tentative D call: TRBD1 (5 bases). Trimming removed 2 bases from V and 7 bases from J, with 14 bases in between. The CDR3 loop spans 14 amino acids. Germline loops: CDR1 GTSNPN, CDR2 SVGIG (reference sequence).

The rearrangement uses TRBV7-2 and TRBJ2-3, with a weak D call TRBD2 (6 bases). V lost 4 bases and J 5 bases, leaving 13 bases between the germline ends. Germline V gene sequence: CDR1 SGHTA, CDR2 FQGNSA. This CDR3 is 14 amino acids long. In DNA form, the CDR3 reads TGTGCCAGCAGCTCGGGGGATGGGGGAGATACGCAGTATTTT. Protein: CASSSGDGGDTQYF.

The chain combines TRBV30 with TRBJ2-7; a weak D match, TRBD2 (6 bases). The CDR3 has 11 amino acids. Trimming shortened V by 3 bases and J by 5 bases, and 8 bases separated the two germline ends. Germline V gene sequence: CDR1 GTSNPN, CDR2 SVGIG (reference sequence). In DNA form, the CDR3 reads TGTGCCTGGAGCGGGGGTCACGAGCAGTACTTC. It yields the protein CAWSGGHEQYF.

The chain couples TRBV5-4 to TRBJ2-3; TRBD1 might be the D (5 bases). The V end was cut by 3 bases, the J end by 0 bases, with 8 bases between. CDR1 is SGHNT and CDR2 is YYREEE in the germline V gene (reference sequence). CDR3 size: 14 residues. The CDR3 nucleotides read TGTGCCAGCAGCTCCAGACAGAGCACAGATACGCAGTATTTT. Amino acid sequence: CASSSRQSTDTQYF. Together with reference TRBV5-4 and TRBJ2-3, the CDR3 gives the full variable domain: ETGVTQSPTHLIKTRGQQVTLRCSSQSGHNTVSWYQQALGQGPQFIFQYYREEENGRGNFPPRFSGLQFPNYSSELNVNALELDDSALYLCASSSRQSTDTQYFGPGTRLTVL.